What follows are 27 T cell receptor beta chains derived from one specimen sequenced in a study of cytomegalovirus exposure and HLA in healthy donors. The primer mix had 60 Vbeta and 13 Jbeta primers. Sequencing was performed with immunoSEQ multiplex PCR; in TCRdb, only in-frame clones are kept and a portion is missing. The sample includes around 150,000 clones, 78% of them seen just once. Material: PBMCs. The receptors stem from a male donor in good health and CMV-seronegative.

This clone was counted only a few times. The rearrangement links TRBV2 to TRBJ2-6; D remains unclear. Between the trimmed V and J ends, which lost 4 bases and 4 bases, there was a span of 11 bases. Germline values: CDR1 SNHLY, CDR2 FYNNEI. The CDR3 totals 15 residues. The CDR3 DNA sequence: TGTGCCAGCAGTGCTACCCAAACCGGGGCCAACGTCCTGACTTTC. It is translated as CASSATQTGANVLTF.

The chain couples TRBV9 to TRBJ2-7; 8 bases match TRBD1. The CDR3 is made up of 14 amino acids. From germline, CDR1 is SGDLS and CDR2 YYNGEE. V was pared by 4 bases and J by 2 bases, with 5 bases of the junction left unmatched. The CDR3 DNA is TGTGCCAGCAGCCTGGGGACAGGAACCTACGAGCAGTACTTC. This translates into CASSLGTGTYEQYF.

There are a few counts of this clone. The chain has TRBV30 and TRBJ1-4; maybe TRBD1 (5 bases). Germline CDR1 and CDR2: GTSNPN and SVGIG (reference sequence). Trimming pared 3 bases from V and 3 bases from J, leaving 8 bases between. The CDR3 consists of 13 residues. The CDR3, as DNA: TGTGCCTGGAGCCCGGGGGCTAATGAAAAACTGTTTTTT. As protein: CAWSPGANEKLFF.

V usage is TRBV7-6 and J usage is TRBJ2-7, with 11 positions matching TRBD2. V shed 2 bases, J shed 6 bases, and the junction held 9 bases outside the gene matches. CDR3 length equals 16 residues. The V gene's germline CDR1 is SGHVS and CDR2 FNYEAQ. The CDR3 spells CASSLISLAGGGEQYF. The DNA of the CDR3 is TGTGCCAGCAGCTTAATTTCTCTAGCGGGGGGTGGCGAGCAGTACTTC.

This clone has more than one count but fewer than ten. CDR3 nucleotide sequence: TGTGCCTGGAACCTAGCCTCCCCCACAGATACGCAGTATTTT. Translating it yields CAWNLASPTDTQYF. J is TRBJ2-3 and V is TRBV30, with a possible D match to TRBD2 (5 bases). The CDR3 has 14 amino acids. V lost 4 bases, J lost 2 bases, and 13 bases lay in between. Germline V gives CDR1 GTSNPN, CDR2 SVGIG (reference sequence). Looking up the rest from reference TRBV30 and TRBJ2-3 gives the full variable domain: SQTIHQWPATLVQPVGSPLSLECTVEGTSNPNLYWYRQAAGRGLQLLFYSVGIGQISSEVPQNLSASRPQDRQFILSSKKLLLSDSGFYLCAWNLASPTDTQYFGPGTRLTVL.

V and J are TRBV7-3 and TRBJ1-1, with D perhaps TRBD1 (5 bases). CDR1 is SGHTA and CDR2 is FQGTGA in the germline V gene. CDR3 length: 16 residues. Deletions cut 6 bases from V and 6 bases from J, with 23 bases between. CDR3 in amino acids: CASSRGGSLSTAEAFF. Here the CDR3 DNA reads TGTGCCAGCAGTCGGGGGGGGTCGCTCTCCACGGCTGAAGCTTTCTTT.

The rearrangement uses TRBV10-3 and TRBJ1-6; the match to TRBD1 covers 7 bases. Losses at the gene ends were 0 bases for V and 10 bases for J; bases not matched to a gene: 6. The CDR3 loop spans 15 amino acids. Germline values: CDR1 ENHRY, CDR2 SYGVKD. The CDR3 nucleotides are TGTGCCATCAGTGAGTCCGACAGGGAAGTGTCACCCCTCCACTTT. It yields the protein CAISESDREVSPLHF.

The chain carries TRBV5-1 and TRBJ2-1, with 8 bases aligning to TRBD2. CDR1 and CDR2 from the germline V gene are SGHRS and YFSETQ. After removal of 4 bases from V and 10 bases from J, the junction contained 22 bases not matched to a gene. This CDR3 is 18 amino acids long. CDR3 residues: CASSPQGPGLVGTMEQFF. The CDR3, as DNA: TGCGCCAGCAGCCCGCAGGGGCCGGGACTAGTGGGGACGATGGAGCAGTTCTTC.

The CDR3 spells CATSRGGTSGYNEQFF. The CDR3 coding sequence is TGTGCCACCAGCAGAGGCGGGACTAGCGGATACAATGAGCAGTTCTTC. This sequence joins TRBV15 and TRBJ2-1; 11 nucleotides line up with TRBD2. The CDR3 spans 16 residues. V shed 1 base and J 4 bases; nucleotides not matched to a gene: 3. From germline, CDR1 is LNHNV and CDR2 YYDKDF (reference sequence).

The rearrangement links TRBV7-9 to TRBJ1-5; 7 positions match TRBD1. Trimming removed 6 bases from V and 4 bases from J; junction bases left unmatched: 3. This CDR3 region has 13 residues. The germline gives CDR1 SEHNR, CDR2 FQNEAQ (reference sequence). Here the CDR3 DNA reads TGTGCCAGCAGTGGGACAGTAAATCAGCCCCAGCATTTT. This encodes CASSGTVNQPQHF.

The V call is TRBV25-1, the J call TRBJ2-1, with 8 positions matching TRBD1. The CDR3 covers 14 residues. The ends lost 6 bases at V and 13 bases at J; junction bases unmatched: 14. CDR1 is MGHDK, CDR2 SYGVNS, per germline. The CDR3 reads CASRTGQGAGDQFF. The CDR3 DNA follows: TGTGCCAGCAGGACCGGGCAGGGGGCGGGTGATCAGTTCTTC.

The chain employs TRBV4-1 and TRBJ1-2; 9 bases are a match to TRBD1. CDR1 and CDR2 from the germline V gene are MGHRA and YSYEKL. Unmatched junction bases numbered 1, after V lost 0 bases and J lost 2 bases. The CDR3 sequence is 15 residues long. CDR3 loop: CASSQDGTGNYGYTF. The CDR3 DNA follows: TGCGCCAGCAGCCAAGATGGGACAGGGAACTATGGCTACACCTTC.

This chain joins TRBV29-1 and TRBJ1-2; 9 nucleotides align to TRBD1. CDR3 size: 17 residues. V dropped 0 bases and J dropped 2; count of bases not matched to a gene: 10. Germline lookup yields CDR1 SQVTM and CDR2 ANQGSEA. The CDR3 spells CSVEEMGRTGVNYGYTF. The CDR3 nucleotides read TGCAGCGTTGAAGAAATGGGACGGACAGGGGTAAACTATGGCTACACCTTC.

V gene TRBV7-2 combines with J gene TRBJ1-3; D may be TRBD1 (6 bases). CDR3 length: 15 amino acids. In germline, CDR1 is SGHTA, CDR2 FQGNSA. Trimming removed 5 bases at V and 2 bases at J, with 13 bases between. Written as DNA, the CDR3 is TGTGCCAGCAGCCGGGACACGGCGCCTGGAAACACCATATATTTT. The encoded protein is CASSRDTAPGNTIYF.

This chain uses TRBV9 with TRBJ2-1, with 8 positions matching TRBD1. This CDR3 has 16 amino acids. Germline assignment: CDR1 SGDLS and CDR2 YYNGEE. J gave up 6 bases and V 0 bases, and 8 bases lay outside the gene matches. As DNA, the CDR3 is TGTGCCAGCAGCGTAGATGCAGGGGGCTTAGGCAATGAGCAGTTCTTC. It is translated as CASSVDAGGLGNEQFF. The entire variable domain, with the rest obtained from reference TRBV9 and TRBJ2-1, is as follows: DSGVTQTPKHLITATGQRVTLRCSPRSGDLSVYWYQQSLDQGLQFLIQYYNGEERAKGNILERFSAQQFPDLHSELNLSSLELGDSALYFCASSVDAGGLGNEQFFGPGTRLTVL.

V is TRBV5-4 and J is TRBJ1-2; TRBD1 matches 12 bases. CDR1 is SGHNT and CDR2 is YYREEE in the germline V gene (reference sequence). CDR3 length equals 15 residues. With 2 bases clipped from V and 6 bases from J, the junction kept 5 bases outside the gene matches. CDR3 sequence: CASSFGTGGVNGYTF. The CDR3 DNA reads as TGTGCCAGCAGCTTCGGGACAGGGGGCGTAAATGGCTACACCTTC. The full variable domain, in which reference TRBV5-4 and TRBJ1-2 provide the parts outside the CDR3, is ETGVTQSPTHLIKTRGQQVTLRCSSQSGHNTVSWYQQALGQGPQFIFQYYREEENGRGNFPPRFSGLQFPNYSSELNVNALELDDSALYLCASSFGTGGVNGYTFGSGTRLTVV.

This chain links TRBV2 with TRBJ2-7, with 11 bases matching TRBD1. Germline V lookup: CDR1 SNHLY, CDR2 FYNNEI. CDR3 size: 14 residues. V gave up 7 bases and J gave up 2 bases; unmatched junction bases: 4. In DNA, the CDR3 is TGTGCCAGCAAAGGGACAGGGGGTGCCTACGAGCAGTACTTC. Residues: CASKGTGGAYEQYF.

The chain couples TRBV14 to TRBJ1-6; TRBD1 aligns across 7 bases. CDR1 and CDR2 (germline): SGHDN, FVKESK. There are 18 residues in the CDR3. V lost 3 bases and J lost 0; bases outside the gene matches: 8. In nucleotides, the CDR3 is TGTGCCAGCAGCCACAAGACAGGGCCGAGCTCCTATAATTCACCCCTCCACTTT. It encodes CASSHKTGPSSYNSPLHF.

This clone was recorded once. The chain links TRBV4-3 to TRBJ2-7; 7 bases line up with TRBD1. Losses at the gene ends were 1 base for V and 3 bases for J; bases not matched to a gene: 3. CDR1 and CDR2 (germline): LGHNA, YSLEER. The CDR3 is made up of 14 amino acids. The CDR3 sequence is CASSQAGQSYEQYF. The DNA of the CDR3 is TGCGCCAGCAGCCAAGCGGGACAGAGCTACGAGCAGTACTTC.

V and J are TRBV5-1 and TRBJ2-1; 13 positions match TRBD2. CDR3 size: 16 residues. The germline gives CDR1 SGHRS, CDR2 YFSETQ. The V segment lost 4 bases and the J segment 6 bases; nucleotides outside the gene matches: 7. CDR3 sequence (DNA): TGCGCCAGCAGCGCCTTACTAGCGGGGGGGGGCAATGAGCAGTTCTTC. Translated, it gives CASSALLAGGGNEQFF.

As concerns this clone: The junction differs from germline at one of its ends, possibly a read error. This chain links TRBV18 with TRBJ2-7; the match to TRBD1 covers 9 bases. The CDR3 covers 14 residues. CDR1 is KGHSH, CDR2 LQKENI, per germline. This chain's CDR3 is CASSPQGASYEQYF. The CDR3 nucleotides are TGTGCCAGCTCTCCACAGGGGGCCTCCTACGAGCAGTACTTC.

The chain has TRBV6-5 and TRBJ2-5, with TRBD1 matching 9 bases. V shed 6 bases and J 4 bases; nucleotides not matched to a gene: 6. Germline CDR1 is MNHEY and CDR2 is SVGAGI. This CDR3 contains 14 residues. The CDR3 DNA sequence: TGTGCCAGCAGACAGGGACAGGGTATAGAGACCCAGTACTTC. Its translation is CASRQGQGIETQYF.

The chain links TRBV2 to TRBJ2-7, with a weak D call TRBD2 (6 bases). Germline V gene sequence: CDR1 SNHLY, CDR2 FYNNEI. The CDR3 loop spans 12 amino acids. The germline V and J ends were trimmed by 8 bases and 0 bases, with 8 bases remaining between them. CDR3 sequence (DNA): TGTGCCAGCGGGGGGATCTCCTACGAGCAGTACTTC. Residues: CASGGISYEQYF.

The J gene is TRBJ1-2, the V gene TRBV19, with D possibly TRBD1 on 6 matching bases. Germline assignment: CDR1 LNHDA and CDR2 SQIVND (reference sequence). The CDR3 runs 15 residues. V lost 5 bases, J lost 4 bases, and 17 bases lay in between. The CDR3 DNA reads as TGTGCCAGTAGTCCCGGCAGGGGCGCAGGCTATGGCTACACCTTC. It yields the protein CASSPGRGAGYGYTF.

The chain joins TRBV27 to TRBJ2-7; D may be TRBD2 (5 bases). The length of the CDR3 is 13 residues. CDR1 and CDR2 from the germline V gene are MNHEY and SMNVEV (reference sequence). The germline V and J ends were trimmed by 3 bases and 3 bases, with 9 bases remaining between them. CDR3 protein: CASSFNRDYEQYF. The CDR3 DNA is TGTGCCAGCAGTTTCAACCGGGACTACGAGCAGTACTTC.

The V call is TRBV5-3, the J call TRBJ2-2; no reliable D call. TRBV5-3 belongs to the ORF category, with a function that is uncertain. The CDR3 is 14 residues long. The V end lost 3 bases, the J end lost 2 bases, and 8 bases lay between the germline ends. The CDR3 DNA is TGTGCCAGAAGCTCCCGTTATAACACCGGGGAGCTGTTTTTT. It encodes CARSSRYNTGELFF.

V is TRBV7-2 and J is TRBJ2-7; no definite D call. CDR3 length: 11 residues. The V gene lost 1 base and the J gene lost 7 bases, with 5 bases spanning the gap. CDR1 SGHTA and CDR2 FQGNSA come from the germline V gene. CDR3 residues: CASSLVREQYF. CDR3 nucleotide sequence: TGTGCCAGCAGCTTAGTCCGGGAGCAGTACTTC.